This entry concerns a single T cell receptor (beta chain). The antigen is unknown. Naive CD8 populations comprised CD45RO-negative cells positively selected for CCR7, excluding terminally differentiated effector memory CD45RA+ cells. Healthy adults negative for HIV, lacking recent acute infections or vaccinations, served as donors. Clones were read by immunoSEQ multiplex PCR, and TCRdb kept only the in-frame ones, dropping some. The sample holds fewer than 850,000 clones, 90% to 98% seen once. These data belong to a study of shared clonotypes between healthy human individuals. Study-level background: Participating donors consisted of two women and three men aged 18 to 49. Overall study findings and caveats: Tissue TCR repertoires likely differ from these blood-only repertoires. Despite large depth, sorted-subset datasets appeared incompletely sequenced.

Material: naive CD8+ T cells sorted from blood. This clonotype was obtained from a man younger than 40 in good health.

The CDR3 spells CASSSGLAGDEQYF. CDR3 nucleotide sequence: TGTGCCAGCAGCTCAGGACTAGCGGGAGACGAGCAGTACTTC. V and J are TRBV7-2 and TRBJ2-7; 13 bases are shared with TRBD2. Germline V gene sequence: CDR1 SGHTA, CDR2 FQGNSA. The CDR3 is 14 residues long. With 4 bases clipped from V and 5 bases from J, the junction kept 2 bases outside the gene matches.